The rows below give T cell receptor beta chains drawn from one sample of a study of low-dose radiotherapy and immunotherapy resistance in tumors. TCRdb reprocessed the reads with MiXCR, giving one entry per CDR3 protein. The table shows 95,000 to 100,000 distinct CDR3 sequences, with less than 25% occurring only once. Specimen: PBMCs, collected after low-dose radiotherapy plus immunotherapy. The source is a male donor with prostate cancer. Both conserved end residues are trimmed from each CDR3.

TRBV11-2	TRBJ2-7	ASSTPRAPIPY
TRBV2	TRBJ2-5	ASSGGPGQAGQETQY
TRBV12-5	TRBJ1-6	ASGFGTANSPLH
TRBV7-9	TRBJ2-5	ASSLDAGALQETQY
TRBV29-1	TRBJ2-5	SVETQGPETQY
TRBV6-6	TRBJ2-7	ASRAGSSYEQY
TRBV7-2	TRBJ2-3	ASSLVAGSTDTQY
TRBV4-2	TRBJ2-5	ASSQGGPLQETQY
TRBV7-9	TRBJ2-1	ASSLPRGGFDEQF
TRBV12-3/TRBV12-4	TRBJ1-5	ASSLKGVGYQPQH
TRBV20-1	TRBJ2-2	SAQDGGTGELF
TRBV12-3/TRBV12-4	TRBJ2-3	ASSHQGGEY
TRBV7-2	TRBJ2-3	ASRRRGTDTQY
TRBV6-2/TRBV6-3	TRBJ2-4	ASSEAGPVAGAKNIQY
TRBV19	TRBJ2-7	ASSPREGLSYEQY
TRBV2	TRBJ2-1	ASSEAAGSYNEQF
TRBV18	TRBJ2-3	ASSPRASTRADTQY
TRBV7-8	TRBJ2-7	ASIPGTSGGAGEQY
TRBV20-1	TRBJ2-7	SARRTSGGRVHYEQY
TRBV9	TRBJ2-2	ASSVEGLSGELF
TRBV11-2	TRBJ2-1	ASSLEYAPEQF
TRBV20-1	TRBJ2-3	SASGGVTDTQY
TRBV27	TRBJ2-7	ASSPAGSPSYEQY
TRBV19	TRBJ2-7	ASSILPGQDYEQY
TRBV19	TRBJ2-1	ASSIGLSYNEQF
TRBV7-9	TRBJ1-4	ASSFGLNEKLF
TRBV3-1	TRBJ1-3	ASAPASGNTIY
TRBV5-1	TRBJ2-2	ASSYDGTGELF
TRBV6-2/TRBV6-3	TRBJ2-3	ASSKAPGAFTDTQY
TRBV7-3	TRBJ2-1	ASSSLASSYNEQF
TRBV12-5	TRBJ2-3	ASGLVGRGGLRRNTDTQY
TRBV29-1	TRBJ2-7	SVVGESYEQY
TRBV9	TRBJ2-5	ASSVGGVDETQY
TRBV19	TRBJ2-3	ASNDSPGEDTQY
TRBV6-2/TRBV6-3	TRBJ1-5	ASTPGTDSNQPQH
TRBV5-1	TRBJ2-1	ASSLSGISYNEQF
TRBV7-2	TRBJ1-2	ASSSAGTGVGNYGYT
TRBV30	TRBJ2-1	AWSPLQRGPYNEQF
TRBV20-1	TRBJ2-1	SARDFGITYNEQF
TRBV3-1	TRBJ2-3	ASRGASGADTQY
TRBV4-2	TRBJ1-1	ASSQDPGAYGNTEAF
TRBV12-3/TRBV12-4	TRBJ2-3	ASSLRLKDTQY
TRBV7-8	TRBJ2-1	ASSSGQGAGINEQF
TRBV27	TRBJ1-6	ASSFSEKSSYNSPLH
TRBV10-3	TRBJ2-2	ATAIAGGQTGELF
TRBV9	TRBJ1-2	ASSVDLDGYT
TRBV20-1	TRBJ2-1	SAREYNEQF
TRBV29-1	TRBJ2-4	SVEDLGHENIQY
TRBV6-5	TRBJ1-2	ASSRSGTGYGGYT
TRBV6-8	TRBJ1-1	ASSYDGEAF
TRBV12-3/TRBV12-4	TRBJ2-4	ASSFSLAKNIQY
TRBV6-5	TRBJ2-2	ASSYSHRDRVRGELF
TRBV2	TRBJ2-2	ASSPDRGVDTGELF
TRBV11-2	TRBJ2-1	ASSSAGAWEQF
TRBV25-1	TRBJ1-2	ASSERDRHNYGYT
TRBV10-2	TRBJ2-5	ASTPQGTEETQY
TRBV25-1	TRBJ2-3	ASSADRGHITDTQY
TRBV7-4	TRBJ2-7	ASSFRDTYEQY
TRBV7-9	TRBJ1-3	ASSITFGPSTRSSGNTIY
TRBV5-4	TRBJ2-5	ASSPSGGQETQY